These 21 T cell receptor beta chains share one sample of origin, sequenced in a study of identical twins. TCRdb redid the calling of the 5' RACE reads with MiXCR, one entry per CDR3 protein. The sample includes around 530,000 distinct CDR3 sequences, over 12% of them seen just once. The same data also contributed to another study, on yellow fever vaccine responses in identical twins.

Sequencing input: CD4+ T cells sorted from blood. The receptor source for this set is a woman aged 18 to 35 in good health.

This clonotype was seen many times. The gene calls are TRBV12-3 or TRBV12-4 and TRBJ1-2; a weak D match, TRBD1 (5 bases). CDR3 length equals 13 residues. Deletions cut 5 bases from V and 7 bases from J, with 14 bases between. The CDR3 DNA is TGTGCCAGCAGTCTGGGGGGAGTTGGTGGCTACACCTTC. Translation gives CASSLGGVGGYTF.

This chain joins TRBV12-3 or TRBV12-4 and TRBJ2-6; unclear D gene. V was trimmed by 7 bases and J by 0 bases, leaving 10 bases between them. The CDR3 covers 15 residues. CDR3 DNA: TGTGCCAGCACCAGGACGGGCTCTGGGGCCAACGTCCTGACTTTC. As protein: CASTRTGSGANVLTF.

This clonotype appeared a few times. V is TRBV4-1 and J is TRBJ2-6; TRBD2 aligns across 9 bases. The CDR3 is 18 residues long. Germline trimming cut 1 base from V and 5 bases from J; bases unmatched to any gene: 9. Germline V lookup: CDR1 MGHRA, CDR2 YSYEKL. DNA for the CDR3: TGCGCCAGCAGCCAAGTCTCAGCGGGAGGTTTTTGGGCCAACGTCCTGACTTTC. Amino acid sequence: CASSQVSAGGFWANVLTF.

Only a few counts were recorded for this clonotype. V is TRBV6-1 and J is TRBJ2-4, with a tentative D call TRBD2 (6 bases). CDR3 length: 15 amino acids. V was shortened by 6 bases and J by 2 bases, with 14 bases between the two germline ends. The germline gives CDR1 MNHNS, CDR2 SASEGT. The CDR3 sequence is CASSSLGGTKNIQYF. The DNA of the CDR3 is TGTGCCAGCAGCTCGCTTGGCGGGACCAAAAACATTCAGTACTTC.

This clonotype occurred a few times. CDR3 sequence: CASTPPPGYEQYV. The DNA for the CDR3 is TGTGCCAGTACCCCACCTCCGGGATACGAGCAGTACGTC. The chain joins TRBV19 to TRBJ2-7; the D gene is possibly TRBD2 (5 bases). This CDR3 comprises 13 residues. V gave up 7 bases and J gave up 4 bases, with 14 bases separating them. In germline, CDR1 is LNHDA, CDR2 SQIVND (reference sequence).

This clonotype appeared once. This rearrangement joins TRBV28 to TRBJ2-5; TRBD2 matches at 13 bases. This CDR3 contains 15 residues. V dropped 5 bases and J dropped 4; count of bases not matched to a gene: 4. In germline, CDR1 is MDHEN, CDR2 SYDVKM. The CDR3 is CASSGLAGVTETQYF. The CDR3 DNA is TGTGCCAGCAGTGGACTAGCGGGAGTGACAGAGACCCAGTACTTC.

The chain links TRBV12-3 or TRBV12-4 to TRBJ2-7; D gene unclear. With 1 base removed from V and 6 bases from J, the gap between germline ends came to 16 bases. There are 15 residues in the CDR3. The CDR3 sequence is CASSLGTRGAVEQYF. CDR3 DNA sequence: TGTGCCAGCAGTTTAGGGACGAGAGGCGCCGTCGAGCAGTACTTC.

This clonotype has more than one count but fewer than ten. V gene TRBV6-5 combines with J gene TRBJ2-5; 7 bases fit TRBD2. J was trimmed by 1 base and V by 2 bases; bases with no gene match: 13. The germline CDR1 and CDR2 sequences are MNHEY and SVGAGI. CDR3 size: 18 residues. The CDR3 reads CASSYRRKERGIQETQYF. The CDR3 DNA reads as TGTGCCAGCAGTTACAGGAGGAAAGAGCGGGGCATCCAAGAGACCCAGTACTTC.

This clonotype was detected a few times. This chain connects TRBV9 to TRBJ2-3; possibly TRBD2 for D (6 bases). Germline V gene sequence: CDR1 SGDLS, CDR2 YYNGEE. This CDR3 is 14 amino acids long. Trimming removed 2 bases at V and 3 bases at J, with 10 bases between. CDR3 sequence: CASSVWGETDTQYF. The CDR3 coding sequence is TGTGCCAGCAGCGTCTGGGGGGAAACAGATACGCAGTATTTT.

In this sample, this clonotype turned up a few times. The chain links TRBV15 to TRBJ2-1, with D possibly TRBD1 on 5 matching bases. Trimming removed 2 bases from V and 4 bases from J, with 6 bases in between. Germline V gene lookup returns CDR1 LNHNV and CDR2 YYDKDF (reference sequence). This CDR3 comprises 13 residues. The CDR3 reads CATSRQGYNEQFF. CDR3 nucleotides: TGTGCCACCAGCAGACAGGGTTACAATGAGCAGTTCTTC.

In its sample, this clonotype was seen a few times. This sequence joins TRBV28 and TRBJ2-1, with 7 bases lining up with TRBD1. The CDR3 covers 14 residues. Trimming at V came to 8 bases and at J to 4 bases, leaving 8 bases not matched to a gene. Germline V CDR1 and CDR2: MDHEN, SYDVKM. The CDR3 DNA reads as TGTGCCAGCTACGCCTTGACAGGGTACAATGAGCAGTTCTTC. It is translated as CASYALTGYNEQFF.

The chain combines TRBV28 with TRBJ2-7; 8 bases map to TRBD2. Trimming removed 5 bases from V and 3 bases from J; junction bases left unmatched: 9. This CDR3 contains 15 residues. Germline V lookup: CDR1 MDHEN, CDR2 SYDVKM. The CDR3 loop is CASSPFGAGGYEQYF. The CDR3 DNA sequence: TGTGCCAGCAGTCCCTTCGGGGCGGGGGGCTACGAGCAGTACTTC. The variable domain in full, with the rest retrieved from reference TRBV28 and TRBJ2-7, is DVKVTQSSRYLVKRTGEKVFLECVQDMDHENMFWYRQDPGLGLRLIYFSYDVKMKEKGDIPEGYSVSREKKERFSLILESASTNQTSMYLCASSPFGAGGYEQYFGPGTRLTVT.

This clonotype was recorded a few times. The CDR3 nucleotides are TGTGCCAGCAGTCCCCTTAGCGGGGTCTCCTACGAGCAGTACGTC. Residues: CASSPLSGVSYEQYV. The gene calls are TRBV28 and TRBJ2-7, with 8 bases matching TRBD2. This CDR3 region has 15 residues. Trimming at V came to 5 bases and at J to 0 bases, leaving 6 bases not matched to a gene. Looked up from germline, CDR1 is MDHEN and CDR2 is SYDVKM.

This clonotype appeared a few times. The CDR3 DNA sequence: TGTGCCAGCAGCTTAGAGGGCGGAGGACTCTACGAGCAGTACTTC. This encodes CASSLEGGGLYEQYF. This chain connects TRBV7-9 to TRBJ2-7; D may be TRBD2 (5 bases). The germline V gene has CDR1 SEHNR and CDR2 FQNEAQ (reference sequence). With 1 base removed from V and 3 bases from J, the gap between germline ends came to 13 bases. The CDR3 consists of 15 residues. The variable domain in full, with the rest retrieved from reference TRBV7-9 and TRBJ2-7, is DTGVSQNPRHKITKRGQNVTFRCDPISEHNRLYWYRQTLGQGPEFLTYFQNEAQLEKSRLLSDRFSAERPKGSFSTLEIQRTEQGDSAMYLCASSLEGGGLYEQYFGPGTRLTVT.

In its sample, this clonotype was seen a few times. The chain has TRBV5-5 and TRBJ2-7; TRBD2 might be the D (5 bases). CDR1 is SGHKS and CDR2 is YYEKEE in the germline V gene (reference sequence). The length of the CDR3 is 15 residues. The V and J ends lost 3 bases and 7 bases respectively, with 20 bases between them. This CDR3 reads CASSSLTRTGGEQYV. The CDR3 DNA reads as TGTGCCAGCAGCTCGCTTACCCGAACGGGCGGGGAGCAGTACGTC.

This clonotype was observed at least ten times. The genes are TRBV10-3 and TRBJ2-3; perhaps TRBD2 as D (5 bases). V shed 7 bases and J shed 4 bases, with 12 bases lying between them. The V gene's germline CDR1 is ENHRY and CDR2 SYGVKD. This CDR3 has 13 amino acids. Written as DNA, the CDR3 is TGTGCCATCATGTCCCACGGGGCAGATACGCAGTATTTT. Translation: CAIMSHGADTQYF.

This clonotype was observed a handful of times. J is TRBJ2-7 and V is TRBV27; 9 nucleotides agree with TRBD2. The CDR3 length is 15 residues. J lost 4 bases, V lost 0 bases, and 4 bases had no gene match. Germline loops: CDR1 MNHEY, CDR2 SMNVEV (reference sequence). CDR3 in DNA: TGTGCCAGCAGTTTATCGACTAGCGGAATATACGAGCAGTACTTC. It encodes CASSLSTSGIYEQYF.

This clonotype has a single count. The genes are TRBV5-1 and TRBJ2-7, with TRBD1 as a possible D gene (6 bases). Per the germline V gene, CDR1 is SGHRS and CDR2 is YFSETQ. The CDR3 contains 15 residues. Trimming pared 4 bases from V and 4 bases from J, leaving 18 bases between. CDR3 protein: CASSTGTGTQYEQYF. In DNA form, the CDR3 reads TGCGCCAGCAGCACAGGGACCGGGACCCAATACGAGCAGTACTTC.

Here the CDR3 DNA reads TGCGCCAGCAGCTTGGCCCCTGGAGCGAACACCGGGGAGCTGTTTTTT. This encodes CASSLAPGANTGELFF. This chain joins TRBV5-1 and TRBJ2-2; D uncertain. From germline, CDR1 is SGHRS and CDR2 YFSETQ. The V gene lost 0 bases and the J gene lost 0 bases, with 9 bases spanning the gap. The CDR3 spans 16 residues.

This rearrangement joins TRBV7-9 to TRBJ2-1; 10 nucleotides match TRBD1. CDR3 size: 17 residues. After removal of 4 bases from V and 4 bases from J, the junction contained 10 bases not matched to a gene. CDR1 and CDR2 from the germline V gene are SEHNR and FQNEAQ (reference sequence). The CDR3 nucleotides read TGTGCCAGCAGCTCCAACCGACAGGGGGCTATTTACAATGAGCAGTTCTTC. Amino acid sequence: CASSSNRQGAIYNEQFF.

This chain uses TRBV11-2 with TRBJ2-1, with D uncertain. Looked up from germline, CDR1 is SGHAT and CDR2 is FQNNGV. V lost 7 bases and J lost 10, with 17 bases in between. CDR3 length: 13 residues. The CDR3 DNA is TGTGCCAGCACCTGGGCCGTGGTCGGGGAGCAGTTCTTC. Protein product: CASTWAVVGEQFF.